This is a list of T cell receptor beta chains from one sample in a study of post-analysis software for immune sequencing data. One entry per CDR3 protein, called by TCRdb with MiXCR from the PCR reads. The sample gives about 430,000 distinct CDR3 sequences, approximately 39% of which show up once; around 8% is in the top ten. The material sequenced was blood. The source is a girl aged 2-10 years with multiple sclerosis. Both conserved end residues are trimmed from each CDR3. Each record gives: V gene, CDR3 protein.

V gene: TRBV7-6
CDR3 protein: ASSSSTLAGGREQY

V gene: TRBV12-3/TRBV12-4
CDR3 protein: ASSTPTSGIYEQY

V gene: TRBV10-3
CDR3 protein: AISDEGDYGYT

V gene: TRBV5-1
CDR3 protein: ASSLVSGDSSYNEQY

V gene: TRBV27
CDR3 protein: TSSLSRQKNNMNTEAF

V gene: TRBV10-3
CDR3 protein: AISANRDWSTEAF

V gene: TRBV29-1
CDR3 protein: SEREVYNEQF

V gene: TRBV5-5
CDR3 protein: ASSLFQGLQETQY

V gene: TRBV21-1
CDR3 protein: ASSKVGIGQETQY

V gene: TRBV5-1
CDR3 protein: ASSLGQINEKRF

V gene: TRBV6-5
CDR3 protein: ASSYFTGQGGYEQY

V gene: TRBV4-1
CDR3 protein: ASSQRLSSFSSYNEQF

V gene: TRBV14
CDR3 protein: ASSPRTSGAPIGTQY

V gene: TRBV20-1
CDR3 protein: SARAGTVAYEQY

V gene: TRBV21-1
CDR3 protein: TSSKEVKRTVIYEQY

V gene: TRBV10-2
CDR3 protein: ASSEGDDGYT

V gene: TRBV5-1
CDR3 protein: ASSFQGGTGELF

V gene: TRBV20-1
CDR3 protein: SARWAGGVFNEKLF

V gene: TRBV5-1
CDR3 protein: ASSSSWLNTDTQY

V gene: TRBV7-3
CDR3 protein: ASSLDSNNSPLH

V gene: TRBV10-3
CDR3 protein: ATETSGGEHNEQF

V gene: TRBV2
CDR3 protein: ASSGGMSYEQY

V gene: TRBV28
CDR3 protein: ASRQNYLFSGSYEQY

V gene: TRBV15
CDR3 protein: ATSRRGLAGVSTDTQY

V gene: TRBV7-3
CDR3 protein: ASSLMGPYEQY

V gene: TRBV29-1
CDR3 protein: SVEEIQFNYGYT

V gene: TRBV29-1
CDR3 protein: SVGDRCYEQY

V gene: TRBV15
CDR3 protein: ATSRDRDSYVEKLF

V gene: TRBV21-1
CDR3 protein: ASLETCSYNEQF

V gene: TRBV7-2
CDR3 protein: ASSLDLASTDTQY

V gene: TRBV7-2
CDR3 protein: ASSQGWTDTQY

V gene: TRBV20-1
CDR3 protein: SAREEGRVYGYT

V gene: TRBV12-3/TRBV12-4
CDR3 protein: ASSLGGWPLTQPQH

V gene: TRBV6-2/TRBV6-3
CDR3 protein: ASSYPPGHLYNEQF

V gene: TRBV7-9
CDR3 protein: ASSNRGQGAHEQY

V gene: TRBV27
CDR3 protein: ASSLAGRGPSYNSPLH

V gene: TRBV4-3
CDR3 protein: ASSQLWDRANTGELF

V gene: TRBV5-1
CDR3 protein: ASSRQGVGTEAF

V gene: TRBV10-3
CDR3 protein: AISASAGPVRELF

V gene: TRBV24-1
CDR3 protein: ATSDPDRGQEQY

V gene: TRBV6-5
CDR3 protein: ASSLISSYNSPLH

V gene: TRBV20-1
CDR3 protein: SAREPAGGRQF

V gene: TRBV7-6
CDR3 protein: ASSSGTTSYEQY

V gene: TRBV20-1
CDR3 protein: SAREGAAGANVLT

V gene: TRBV29-1
CDR3 protein: SVEGLAGQETQY

V gene: TRBV6-6
CDR3 protein: ASSYGLLWDQPQH

V gene: TRBV6-6
CDR3 protein: ASDIVGGPNEQF

V gene: TRBV5-1
CDR3 protein: ASSIDRSPNYGYT

V gene: TRBV6-6
CDR3 protein: ASSYATGRTDTQY

V gene: TRBV15
CDR3 protein: ATSRAPGVGETQY

V gene: TRBV6-5
CDR3 protein: ASSSGIPTDTQY

V gene: TRBV12-3/TRBV12-4
CDR3 protein: ASSFVAGFRNEQF

V gene: TRBV7-2
CDR3 protein: ASSFRTSGRQQF

V gene: TRBV4-1
CDR3 protein: ASSQDTGAWNEQF

V gene: TRBV10-3
CDR3 protein: AISGRPGAPSSYNEQF

V gene: TRBV29-1
CDR3 protein: SVVGIGGTTEAF

V gene: TRBV5-6
CDR3 protein: ASSPFLAGADEQY

V gene: TRBV30
CDR3 protein: AWSAWSDDSYEQY

V gene: TRBV5-1
CDR3 protein: ASSLSPGRYEQY

V gene: TRBV3-1
CDR3 protein: ASSQLTGGETQY